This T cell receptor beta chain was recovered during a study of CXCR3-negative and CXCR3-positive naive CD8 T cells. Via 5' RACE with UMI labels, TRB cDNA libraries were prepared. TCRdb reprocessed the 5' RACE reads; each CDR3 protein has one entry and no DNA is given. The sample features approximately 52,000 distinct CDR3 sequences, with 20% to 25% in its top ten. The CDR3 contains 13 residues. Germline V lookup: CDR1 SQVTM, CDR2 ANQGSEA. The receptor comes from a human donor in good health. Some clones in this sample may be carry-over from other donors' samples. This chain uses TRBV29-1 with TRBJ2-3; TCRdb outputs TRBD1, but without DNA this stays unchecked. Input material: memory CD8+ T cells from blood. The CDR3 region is CSVAQAWADTQYF.